This section outlines one T cell receptor (beta chain) sequence together with its context. No antigen is known for it. Base qualities are missing; no much larger clone stands one base away. This specimen belongs to a study of human T cells and chemical hapten exposure (dated by TCRdb to about 2021). Some background on the complete study: For sensitization, 2% DPC in acetone was applied to a 2 cm by 2 cm area of upper inner arm skin. Throughout the approximately 24-week study period, patients were also given weekly therapeutic DPC doses on the scalp. Patch testing on the upper back used Finn chambers containing 0.01% DPC, with scoring done after 6 days according to International Contact Dermatitis Research Group standards. Alopecia areata with under or over 50% scalp involvement, alopecia totalis and alopecia universalis were represented in the patient cohort, which was mostly female. Libraries were combined into a pool for sequencing, and differences in TCR yield between samples came mainly from small differences in library volumes within the pool. In alopecia patients, the study followed how the peripheral blood TCR repertoire changed in vivo over primary and secondary sensitization to diphenylcyclopropenone (DPC), a hapten. Patient blood was sampled pre-sensitization (week 0) and at 2, 6 and about 24 weeks after DPC sensitization. Roughly 30 alopecia patients gave blood for TCR sequencing at one to four time points (pre-sensitization, 2, 6 and 24 weeks). General findings and caveats noted by the study authors: Expanded TCRs formed significantly more large CDR3 similarity clusters than pre-sensitization or healthy control sets, consistent with antigen-driven responses. Because all patients had alopecia, a presumed autoimmune disease, the immune response of the patients might differ from that of healthy individuals. The number of TCRs above 1 in 1000 frequency did not change with DPC sensitization; there was no evidence of global repertoire structure alterations. Repeated subsampling changed both the strength of the expansion versus patch-test correlation and the threshold at which the correlation became significant. The number of PT1 expanded TCRs positively correlated with patch test score, significant at thresholds 8, 16 and 32 but not 4.

The library was produced with RACE. Sequencing relied on a NextSeq 500. During library preparation, unique molecular identifiers were attached to individual cDNA molecules so that TCRs could be counted in a quantitative, reproducible way. Each blood RNA sample was used to sequence both TCR alpha and TCR beta chains. As for the authors' bioinformatics: A median of roughly 98,000 TCRs per sample was observed, with a range of about 20,000 to 750,000. The Decombinator software suite was used to annotate V, J and CDR3 in the TCR reads. To make PS versus PT1 abundance plots, every sample was subsampled to the same number of TCRs (28,000). TCRs were defined as expanded if absent before sensitization and observed at least eight times at the 2-week time point. TCRdb reprocessing: public reads trimmed at Q25 with fastp, clones called with MiXCR, in-frame beta chains kept. Entries that share a CDR3 protein sequence are merged under the most common genes and DNA. TCRdb, rather than the study authors, made the V and J calls. Present in this sample are more than 100,000 distinct CDR3 sequences, around 11% of which were seen just once. The ten largest clones add up to around 2.4% of the sample.

The time point label, read with the paper, signifies: patch test 3, about 24 weeks after DPC sensitization. The treatment or condition label, as the study defines it: therapeutic diphenylcyclopropenone sensitization with weekly scalp DPC. At every patch-test visit, the blood draw took place before the patch test was put on. Eligible patients were aged 18 to 70, diagnosed with alopecia, deemed suitable for DPC therapy, and excluded if pregnant. Total RNA was extracted from unfractionated whole blood that had been collected in Tempus Blood RNA tubes. In the germline V gene, CDR1 corresponds to SGDLS and CDR2 to YYNGEE. The CDR3 holds 14 amino acids from the cysteine to the phenylalanine. The read is trimmed to its CDR3 DNA, 42 bases read in frame from base 1. V was cut back by 0 bases and J by 2 bases, leaving a gap of 8 bases between them.

The specimen was whole blood, collected in connection with sensitization to the hapten diphenylcyclopropenone (DPC). The chain uses TRBV9 and TRBJ2-5, with the identity of the D gene unclear. The origin of this receptor is a woman aged 45 to 65 with alopecia areata. Some clones in this sample may be carry-over from other donors' samples. The DNA sequence reads TGTGCCAGCAGCGTAGGGCACACTCAAGAGACCCAGTACTTC. It codes for CASSVGHTQETQYF.